This section outlines one TCR beta chain sequence together with its context. Its antigen is as yet unknown. This table comes from immunoSEQ multiplex PCR, and its TCRdb copy is limited to in-frame clones, with some not included. The sample contains some 21,000 clones, over 70% of which appear only once. Germline V gene data show CDR1 as MNHEY and CDR2 as SMNVEV (reference sequence). CDR3 length equals 10 residues. V dropped 8 bases and J dropped 4 bases, with 5 bases sitting between them. The sample comes from a study of EBV T-cell therapy then PD-1 blockade in nasopharyngeal carcinoma. The treatment denotes: AdE1-LMPpoly-expanded autologous EBV-specific T-cell therapy followed by anti-PD-1 nivolumab.

This clonotype was obtained from a man aged 40-50 years with nasopharyngeal carcinoma. This chain links TRBV27 with TRBJ2-5; the D is unclear. The sequences come from CD8+ T cells from blood, collected at roughly day 65 from a patient whose treatment included autologous EBV-specific T cells and nivolumab. The CDR3 DNA reads TGTGCCAGCCTGAGAGAGACCCAGTACTTC. The encoded protein is CASLRETQYF.